This T cell receptor beta chain was retrieved from a study of cytomegalovirus exposure and HLA in healthy donors (TCRdb year 2017). The study in broad terms: A later analysis indicated that the roughly 120 validation repertoires were generated on the platform also employed for the 650 to 850 repertoires of the first cohort. The study was designed to test whether signatures of past pathogen exposure could be identified by cataloging public T cell receptors. Along with the approximately 700-subject first cohort, a separate validation cohort of roughly 110 different subjects was used. High-throughput TCR immunosequencing, statistical association of individual TCRs with disease status, and machine learning were combined to predict cytomegalovirus infection status. Results and caveats for the whole study, not just this receptor: Three of the identified cytomegalovirus-associated TCR beta chains were confirmed in vitro to be specific for cytomegalovirus antigens. A later analysis had no HLA typing for the validation cohort, so co-occurrence there was scored across all 120 repertoires. Most TCR sequences were seen in very few donors, while some public TCRs were found in many individuals. In a later analysis, TCRs clustered in the first cohort were found to also tend to co-occur in the roughly 130 validation repertoires, with around 94% of cluster scores above 0. The classifier was reported to diagnose cytomegalovirus status with high specificity and sensitivity in both the original and validation cohorts. The authors suggested that the approach could potentially be generalized to other disease states and immunological phenotypes. The study listed 164 TCR beta chains as associated with cytomegalovirus.

Separate from the roughly 650-subject first cohort, the validation cohort of about 120 subjects was the group to which the donors belonged. As for this clone: Which antigen it targets is not known. No much larger clone exists at a distance of one base, and base qualities are not known.

Libraries came from the immunoSEQ multiplex PCR assay. The paper's data handling went like this. A statistical classification framework was developed to diagnose cytomegalovirus status using the catalog of TCR beta chain sequences. As stored in TCRdb, this immuneACCESS dataset retains in-frame rearrangements with V and J assigned. A fraction of the clones does not appear; measured against another copy, unresolved V genes explain less than half of the discrepancy, and the remainder lacks a known reason. The V and J calls and clone size were taken over from that table, and D and trimming were inferred from the DNA. For this sample there are approximately 120,000 clones; roughly 89% appear just once. Approximately 2% of the sample belongs to the ten largest clones. The CDR3 has 14 amino acids, counting the end cysteine and phenylalanine. Left in the record is the CDR3 DNA by itself, 42 bases read in frame from the first base. CDR1 MNHEY and CDR2 SVGAGI were looked up in the germline V gene. Compared with germline, V lacks 4 bases and J lacks 5 bases; bases without a gene match: 6.

The specimen was PBMCs. The chain is encoded by TRBV6-5 joined to TRBJ2-5, with 8 bases matching TRBD2. The origin of this receptor is a woman younger than 35 in good health and CMV-seronegative. The CDR3 region: CASSSAGGGETQYF. The sequenced DNA is TGTGCCAGCAGTTCGGCGGGAGGAGGGGAGACCCAGTACTTC.